This TCR beta chain is from a study of regulatory T cells in long-lasting Graves disease listed by TCRdb under 2021. Background for the entire study: To count as having persistent Graves' disease, a patient had to have received antithyroid drug treatment for over 5 years with TSH receptor autoantibodies remaining persistently positive. On average, persistent Graves' disease patients in the clinical cohort had been on antithyroid drugs for eight to twelve years. The study took place in China and was registered as a clinical trial. TCR sequencing covered some 13 persistent and 20 newly diagnosed Graves' disease patients, 33 samples in total. Peripheral blood TCR sequencing and RNA sequencing compared persistent Graves' disease patients with newly diagnosed Graves' disease patients.

Library preparation was by multiplex PCR. Sequencing used an Illumina HiSeq 4000. iRepertoire HTBI primers and Arm-PCR amplification of CDR3 regions were used to construct TCR beta libraries. Before sequencing, the PCR products went through gel purification. On the authors' methods: Across samples, around 62 TRBV and 13 to 15 TRBJ segments were identified and used for gene usage analysis of CDR3 amino acid clonotypes. COPE and FqMerger were used to merge the filtered high-quality paired reads into contigs. Contigs were aligned with BLAST to IMGT TRBV, TRBD and TRBJ reference genes, and CDR3 was defined per IMGT. Highly expanded clones were defined as clonotypes with a frequency above 0.1%. Shannon entropy was used to measure repertoire diversity, and the Gini coefficient was used to measure V-J evenness. A clonotype found in more than one individual was treated as public. TCRdb reprocessing: public reads trimmed at Q25 with fastp, clones called with MiXCR, in-frame beta chains kept. Duplicate CDR3 protein sequences are folded into a single record with the most common DNA and genes. V and J calls and clone size were set by TCRdb, not the authors. The sample records 400,000 to 450,000 distinct CDR3 sequences, around a quarter of which are singletons. The ten largest clones capture roughly 26% of the sample.

Taken with the paper, the label for time point translates to: persistent/refractory GD, antithyroid drugs over 5 years with positive TRAb. For both TCR sequencing and RNA sequencing, RNA was extracted from PBMCs using TRIzol. The diagnosis of Graves' disease was made according to American Thyroid Association guidelines. Patients were recruited from an endocrinology department in Xi'an, China. From each patient, approximately 9 milliliters of peripheral blood was collected into an EDTA anticoagulant tube. Ficoll Paque Plus density gradient separation was used to isolate PBMCs, and no additional T cell sorting was done. An Agilent 2100 Bioanalyzer and agarose gel were used to check RNA quality, while a NanoDrop 2000 measured RNA concentration. On the study overall, not on this receptor specifically: Because the primary lesion, thyroid tissue, could not be accessed, the study looked at peripheral blood alone. Sequencing and analysis were restricted to the TCR beta chain. Persistent patients shared more public clonotypes among themselves (2,741) than newly diagnosed patients did (approximately 870). Compared with newly diagnosed patients, patients with persistent Graves' disease had lower TCR Shannon entropy and fewer highly expanded clones, which suggests clonal expansion. TRBV28, TRBJ1-2 and TRBJ2-5 were preferentially used in persistent disease, while TRBV20-1 and TRBJ2-1 were favored in newly diagnosed disease. The authors acknowledged the small sample size as a limitation that may reduce accuracy.

A remark on this clonotype: Its antigen remains undetermined. Base-call qualities are not available, and no considerably larger clone is one nucleotide away.

The trim is 8 bases for V and 0 bases for J, with a gap of 8 bases between the germline ends. CDR1 and CDR2 (SNHLY, FYNNEI) derive from the germline V gene. From cysteine to phenylalanine, the CDR3 is 14 amino acids long. The kept DNA is CDR3 alone, 42 bases in frame from the first base. Sequencing used peripheral blood mononuclear cells (PBMCs), obtained when the disease was refractory, from a patient treated with antithyroid drugs. The chain joins TRBV2 to TRBJ2-6; the best D guess is TRBD1, with 5 bases matching. The source of this sequence is a female donor with Graves disease. This receptor carries the CDR3 CASGQGSGANVLTF. The bases read TGTGCCAGCGGGCAGGGCTCTGGGGCCAACGTCCTGACTTTC. Reference TRBV2 and TRBJ2-6 proteins supply the regions before and after the CDR3; the full variable domain is: EPEVTQTPSHQVTQMGQEVILRCVPISNHLYFYWYRQILGQKVEFLVSFYNNEISEKSEIFDDQFSVERPDGSNFTLKIRSTKLEDSAMYFCASGQGSGANVLTFGAGSRLTVL.